A selection of T cell receptor beta chains follows, all from one sample in a study of blood T cells in healthy people across ages. Each CDR3 protein gets one entry after TCRdb re-called the 5' RACE reads with MiXCR. The table lists fewer than 900,000 distinct CDR3 sequences, roughly 40% of them singletons. Sequenced: blood. The receptors stem from a young man in good health. Each CDR3 is given with its conserved first and last residue. The order of the fields is clone size, D gene, V gene, CDR3 length, J gene, CDR3 DNA, CDR3 protein. The D gene is left open where the match is weak. Where a row states a size, it is once, few, many or the class of an expanded clone; other rows omit it.

>many|TRBD1|TRBV4-1|15|TRBJ1-6
TGCGCCAGCAGCCCGCGGACAGGGAGGAATTCACCCCTCCACTTT
CASSPRTGRNSPLHF
>few|NA|TRBV20-1|15|TRBJ2-5
TGCAGTGCTAGAGGACAGGATGGTCTGGTAGAGACCCAGTACTTC
CSARGQDGLVETQYF
>few|NA|TRBV7-9|16|TRBJ2-3
TGTGCCAGCAGCGACGTGGGCAGGGGATCCTCAGATACGCAGTATTTT
CASSDVGRGSSDTQYF
>NA|NA|TRBV10-3|13|TRBJ2-1
TGTGCCATCAGTGAGCCGGGGCCAGGGGAGCAGTTCTTC
CAISEPGPGEQFF
>few|NA|TRBV7-9|16|TRBJ2-7
TGTGCCAGCAGCTTAGTTCGGACAATGAAAACCTACGAGCAGTACTTC
CASSLVRTMKTYEQYF
>many|NA|TRBV20-1|13|TRBJ1-1
TGCAGTGCTCGAGACCGGGCGGACACTGAAGCTTTCTTT
CSARDRADTEAFF
>NA|NA|TRBV6-1|17|TRBJ1-5
TGTGCCAGCAGTGAAGGGACCGGGGCGGATAGCAATCAGCCCCAGCATTTT
CASSEGTGADSNQPQHF
>NA|TRBD1|TRBV5-1|17|TRBJ1-1
TGCGCCAGCAGCTCGGTCGGGACAGTGGATGTCAACACTGAAGCTTTCTTT
CASSSVGTVDVNTEAFF
>NA|TRBD1|TRBV5-1|21|TRBJ2-3
TGCGCCAGCAGCTTAAGCTCCGGGACAGCCGATACCCGTGGGGGCACAGATACGCAGTATTTT
CASSLSSGTADTRGGTDTQYF
>NA|TRBD1|TRBV27|18|TRBJ2-1
TGTGCCAGCAGTCTCTACTCACCGGGACAGGGTACAATATATGAGCAGTTCTTC
CASSLYSPGQGTIYEQFF
>many|NA|TRBV10-2|16|TRBJ2-3
TGCGCCAGCAGTGAGTCCCCCGAAGGCAGCACAGATACGCAGTATTTT
CASSESPEGSTDTQYF
>many|NA|TRBV4-3|15|TRBJ1-5
TGCGCCAGCAGCCAAGATATAACTAGCAATCAGCCCCAGCATTTT
CASSQDITSNQPQHF
>once|NA|TRBV4-3|14|TRBJ2-5
TGCGCCAGCAGCCCGTACCGGGACTCTTCTACCCAGTACTTC
CASSPYRDSSTQYF
>NA|TRBD2|TRBV20-1|16|TRBJ2-7
TGCAGTGCTAGTAACCGGACTAGCGGGGGGTCGTACGAGCAGTACTTC
CSASNRTSGGSYEQYF
>many|NA|TRBV29-1|13|TRBJ2-7
TGCAGCGCGCACGGGCATTCAGCCTACGAGCAGTACTTC
CSAHGHSAYEQYF
>once|NA|TRBV4-2|16|TRBJ2-2
TGTGCCAGCAGCCAAGGAACCAAACTGAACACCGGGGAGCTGTTTTTT
CASSQGTKLNTGELFF
>NA|NA|TRBV19|15|TRBJ2-1
TGTGCCAGTAGTATAAGTGGGCAGAGTCAAGAGACCCAGTTCTTC
CASSISGQSQETQFF
>few|NA|TRBV3-1|14|TRBJ2-2
TGTGCCAGCAGCCAAGGGGGGGCCGTCGGGGAGCTGTTTTTT
CASSQGGAVGELFF
>few|NA|TRBV5-1|15|TRBJ1-2
TGCGCCAGCAGCTTGGCGGACGGCTCTAACTATGGCTACACCTTC
CASSLADGSNYGYTF
>few|TRBD1|TRBV20-1|14|TRBJ1-5
TGCAGTGCTGTTCCGGGACAGGGGGGTCAGCCCCAGCATTTT
CSAVPGQGGQPQHF
>few|TRBD1|TRBV2|13|TRBJ2-5
TGTGCCAGCAGGATGACAGGGTCAAATGAGCAGTACTTC
CASRMTGSNEQYF
>NA|NA|TRBV9|13|TRBJ1-5
TGTGCCAGCAGCGGTCTCGGCAATCAGCCCCAGCATTTT
CASSGLGNQPQHF
>many|TRBD1|TRBV9|16|TRBJ1-2
TGTGCCAGCAGCCAACCCCGGGACAGGGGGTCCTATGGCTACACCTTC
CASSQPRDRGSYGYTF